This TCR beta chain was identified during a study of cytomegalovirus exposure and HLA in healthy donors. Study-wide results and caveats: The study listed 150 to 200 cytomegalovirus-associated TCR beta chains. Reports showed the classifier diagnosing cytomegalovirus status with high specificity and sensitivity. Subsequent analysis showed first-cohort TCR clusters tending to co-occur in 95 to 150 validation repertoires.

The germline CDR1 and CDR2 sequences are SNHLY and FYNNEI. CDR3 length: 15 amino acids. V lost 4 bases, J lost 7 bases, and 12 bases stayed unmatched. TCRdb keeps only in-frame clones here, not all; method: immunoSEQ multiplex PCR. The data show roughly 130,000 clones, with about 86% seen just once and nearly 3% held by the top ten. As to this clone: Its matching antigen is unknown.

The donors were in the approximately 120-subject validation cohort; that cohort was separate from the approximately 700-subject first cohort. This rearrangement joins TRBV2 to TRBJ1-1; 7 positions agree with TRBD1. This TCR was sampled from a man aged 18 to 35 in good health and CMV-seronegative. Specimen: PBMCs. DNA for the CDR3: TGTGCCAGCAGTGCCTCTTCGGGACAGATGATTGAAGCTTTCTTT. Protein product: CASSASSGQMIEAFF.